What follows are 12 T cell receptor beta chains derived from one specimen sequenced in a study of blood T cell repertoires in COVID-19. The repertoire was sequenced with immunoSEQ multiplex PCR; TCRdb's copy has only in-frame clones and lacks some. This repertoire shows about 210,000 clones, 65% to 90% found once; its top ten account for over 2%. The specimen sequenced was peripheral blood. The receptors come from a man between 35 and 55 years old who had recovered from COVID-19.

CDR3 region: CASSNRGNYGYTF. The CDR3 DNA reads as TGTGCCAGTAGTAACCGGGGGAACTATGGCTACACCTTC. The V and J genes are TRBV19 and TRBJ1-2; possibly TRBD1 for D (5 bases). The CDR3 length is 13 residues. Germline CDR1 is LNHDA and CDR2 is SQIVND (reference sequence). V lost 4 bases and J lost 2, with 8 bases in between.

The rearrangement joins TRBV27 to TRBJ1-3; possible D gene TRBD1, 6 bases. V was pared by 5 bases and J by 2 bases, with 10 bases between. Germline lookup yields CDR1 MNHEY and CDR2 SMNVEV (reference sequence). This CDR3 contains 14 residues. Written as DNA, the CDR3 is TGTGCCAGCAGTCCCGGGACAACTGGAAACACCATATATTTT. Its protein is CASSPGTTGNTIYF.

This chain links TRBV9 with TRBJ2-2; 7 bases fit TRBD1. Trimming removed 0 bases from V and 2 bases from J; junction bases left unmatched: 7. The CDR3 covers 17 residues. Germline loops: CDR1 SGDLS, CDR2 YYNGEE. CDR3 DNA sequence: TGTGCCAGCAGCGTAGGAACCACAGGGGTTAACACCGGGGAGCTGTTTTTT. Translating it yields CASSVGTTGVNTGELFF.

The chain employs TRBV7-8 and TRBJ2-7, with a weak D call TRBD2 (6 bases). Between the trimmed V and J ends, which lost 2 bases and 3 bases, there was a span of 14 bases. Germline V gene sequence: CDR1 SGHVS, CDR2 FQNEAQ. The CDR3 has 15 residues. For the CDR3, the DNA is TGTGCCAGCAGCTTATACGAACTAGCCGACTACGAGCAGTACTTC. Its translation is CASSLYELADYEQYF.

The chain joins TRBV6-6 to TRBJ1-5, with 7 bases fitting TRBD1. CDR3 length: 14 residues. CDR1 is MNHNY, CDR2 SVGAGI, per germline (reference sequence). V lost 7 bases to trimming and J lost 5 bases; unmatched junction nucleotides: 8. The CDR3 protein is CASKTGTDDQPQHF. The CDR3, as DNA: TGTGCCAGCAAGACCGGGACAGATGATCAGCCCCAGCATTTT.

This clone was observed once. This sequence joins TRBV5-4 and TRBJ2-2, with TRBD1 identical over 8 bases. Germline lookup yields CDR1 SGHNT and CDR2 YYREEE (reference sequence). The junction had 1 base not matched to a gene; V was cut back by 3 bases and J by 3 bases. This CDR3 has 14 amino acids. The CDR3 region is CASSWGQDTGELFF. For the CDR3, the DNA is TGTGCCAGCAGCTGGGGACAGGACACCGGGGAGCTGTTTTTT.

The chain uses TRBV19 and TRBJ2-3, with TRBD1 matching over 8 bases. The germline gives CDR1 LNHDA, CDR2 SQIVND (reference sequence). The CDR3 has 16 residues. The V segment lost 5 bases and the J segment 8 bases; nucleotides outside the gene matches: 15. CDR3 nucleotide sequence: TGTGCCAGTAGTCGGCAGGGGGCGTCTCGAGGGGTTACGCAGTATTTT. It codes for CASSRQGASRGVTQYF.

This clone was picked up a small number of times. This chain connects TRBV3-1 (or the pseudogene TRBV3-2) to TRBJ2-3; 10 bases match TRBD2. Per germline, CDR1 LGHDT and CDR2 YNNKEL (reference sequence). The CDR3 is made up of 16 amino acids. J lost 5 bases, V lost 4 bases, and 9 bases had no gene match. CDR3 sequence (DNA): TGTGCCAGCAGCCTTGGACTAGCGGCCGCCCAAGATACGCAGTATTTT. Translation gives CASSLGLAAAQDTQYF.

The rearrangement links TRBV25-1 to TRBJ1-2; 7 nucleotides match TRBD1. V dropped 2 bases and J dropped 8; count of bases not matched to a gene: 5. The germline CDR1 and CDR2 sequences are MGHDK and SYGVNS. This CDR3 spans 13 amino acids. In nucleotides, the CDR3 is TGTGCCAGCAGTGAAGGACAGGCGTGGGGCTACACCTTC. Protein sequence: CASSEGQAWGYTF.

The V gene is TRBV18, the J gene TRBJ2-7, with D perhaps matching TRBD2 (6 bases). Germline-derived CDR1 and CDR2 are KGHSH and LQKENI. V shed 6 bases and J shed 3 bases, with 15 bases lying between them. CDR3 length: 14 residues. The CDR3 here is CASSLDLGGYEQYF. As DNA, the CDR3 is TGTGCCAGCTCCTTGGACCTCGGGGGCTACGAGCAGTACTTC.

Concerning this clone itself: In the same sample, other DNA sequences code for this CDR3. This chain connects TRBV28 to TRBJ1-1, with a tentative D call TRBD1 (5 bases). Germline values: CDR1 MDHEN, CDR2 SYDVKM. Trimming stripped 6 bases from V and 0 bases from J, with 20 bases between. The CDR3 has 17 residues. The CDR3, as DNA: TGTGCCAGCAGGTTTGAACTGGGACTATTGATGAACACTGAAGCTTTCTTT. Its translation is CASRFELGLLMNTEAFF.

V gene TRBV13 combines with J gene TRBJ1-2; 8 bases are a match to TRBD1. The CDR3 runs 14 residues. J was trimmed by 4 bases and V by 6 bases; bases with no gene match: 7. The germline V gene has CDR1 PRHDT and CDR2 FYEKMQ (reference sequence). CDR3 residues: CASRAHGQGYGYTF. The CDR3 DNA reads TGTGCCAGCAGGGCACACGGACAGGGCTATGGCTACACCTTC.